This T cell receptor beta chain was identified in a study of CD8 T cells in ankylosing spondylitis. Study-wide results and caveats: A TCR beta motif of eight or nine highly homologous variants seemed to mark ankylosing spondylitis blood. Disease-linked clones bore a CD8+ phenotype, appearing relatively rarely in peripheral blood. Significant enrichment of disease-linked clones was reportedly seen in matched ankylosing spondylitis synovial fluid. Earlier studies detected some motif variants in reactive arthritis synovial fluid and blood.

Of note for this clonotype: The antigen is undetermined.

The V and J ends lost 6 bases and 3 bases respectively, with 8 bases between them. The CDR3 runs to 11 residues. Germline V gene lookup returns CDR1 DFQATT and CDR2 SNEGSKA (reference sequence). Libraries of TCR beta came from quantitative 5'-RACE with molecular barcodes. Each CDR3 protein is one row after TCRdb ran MiXCR on the 5' RACE reads. The sample lists about 540,000 distinct CDR3 sequences, over 9.5% occurring once. The chain combines TRBV20-1 with TRBJ1-2; D unclear. Sequences were obtained from blood, either unsorted or a sorted T cell fraction (not recorded which). This clonotype was sampled from a male donor with ankylosing spondylitis. The CDR3 loop is CSARLDYGYTF. CDR3 DNA: TGCAGTGCGAGACTGGACTATGGCTACACCTTC.